The T cell receptor beta chain under discussion was sequenced for a study of shared clonotypes between healthy human individuals. Study-wide background: Samples came from a couple of female and a few male donors aged 18 to 49. Whole-study results and caveats: Sharing across several donors was seen in approximately 5.2% of naive CD4 clonotypes.

Every subset's genomic DNA went evenly onto several immunoSEQ plates. The assay was immunoSEQ multiplex PCR, and TCRdb's table has in-frame clones only and misses some. The table has over a million clones, 78% seen once; the top ten hold 0.52%. This clone was seen a handful of times. Its specificity is unknown. This CDR3 region has 15 residues. From germline, CDR1 is SGHTA and CDR2 FQGNSA. Trimming cost V 2 bases and J 8 bases, with 16 bases left between them. The clonotype was recovered from a man aged 18 to 30 in good health. Some clones in this sample may be carry-over from other donors' samples. The sequencing input was memory CD4+ T cells from PBMCs. Described subset: CD45RA-negative fraction. This chain uses TRBV7-2 with TRBJ2-1, with D tentatively TRBD2 (6 bases). CDR3 sequence: CASSLRRARGDEQFF. For the CDR3, the DNA is TGTGCCAGCAGCTTACGTCGGGCGCGGGGCGATGAGCAGTTCTTC.